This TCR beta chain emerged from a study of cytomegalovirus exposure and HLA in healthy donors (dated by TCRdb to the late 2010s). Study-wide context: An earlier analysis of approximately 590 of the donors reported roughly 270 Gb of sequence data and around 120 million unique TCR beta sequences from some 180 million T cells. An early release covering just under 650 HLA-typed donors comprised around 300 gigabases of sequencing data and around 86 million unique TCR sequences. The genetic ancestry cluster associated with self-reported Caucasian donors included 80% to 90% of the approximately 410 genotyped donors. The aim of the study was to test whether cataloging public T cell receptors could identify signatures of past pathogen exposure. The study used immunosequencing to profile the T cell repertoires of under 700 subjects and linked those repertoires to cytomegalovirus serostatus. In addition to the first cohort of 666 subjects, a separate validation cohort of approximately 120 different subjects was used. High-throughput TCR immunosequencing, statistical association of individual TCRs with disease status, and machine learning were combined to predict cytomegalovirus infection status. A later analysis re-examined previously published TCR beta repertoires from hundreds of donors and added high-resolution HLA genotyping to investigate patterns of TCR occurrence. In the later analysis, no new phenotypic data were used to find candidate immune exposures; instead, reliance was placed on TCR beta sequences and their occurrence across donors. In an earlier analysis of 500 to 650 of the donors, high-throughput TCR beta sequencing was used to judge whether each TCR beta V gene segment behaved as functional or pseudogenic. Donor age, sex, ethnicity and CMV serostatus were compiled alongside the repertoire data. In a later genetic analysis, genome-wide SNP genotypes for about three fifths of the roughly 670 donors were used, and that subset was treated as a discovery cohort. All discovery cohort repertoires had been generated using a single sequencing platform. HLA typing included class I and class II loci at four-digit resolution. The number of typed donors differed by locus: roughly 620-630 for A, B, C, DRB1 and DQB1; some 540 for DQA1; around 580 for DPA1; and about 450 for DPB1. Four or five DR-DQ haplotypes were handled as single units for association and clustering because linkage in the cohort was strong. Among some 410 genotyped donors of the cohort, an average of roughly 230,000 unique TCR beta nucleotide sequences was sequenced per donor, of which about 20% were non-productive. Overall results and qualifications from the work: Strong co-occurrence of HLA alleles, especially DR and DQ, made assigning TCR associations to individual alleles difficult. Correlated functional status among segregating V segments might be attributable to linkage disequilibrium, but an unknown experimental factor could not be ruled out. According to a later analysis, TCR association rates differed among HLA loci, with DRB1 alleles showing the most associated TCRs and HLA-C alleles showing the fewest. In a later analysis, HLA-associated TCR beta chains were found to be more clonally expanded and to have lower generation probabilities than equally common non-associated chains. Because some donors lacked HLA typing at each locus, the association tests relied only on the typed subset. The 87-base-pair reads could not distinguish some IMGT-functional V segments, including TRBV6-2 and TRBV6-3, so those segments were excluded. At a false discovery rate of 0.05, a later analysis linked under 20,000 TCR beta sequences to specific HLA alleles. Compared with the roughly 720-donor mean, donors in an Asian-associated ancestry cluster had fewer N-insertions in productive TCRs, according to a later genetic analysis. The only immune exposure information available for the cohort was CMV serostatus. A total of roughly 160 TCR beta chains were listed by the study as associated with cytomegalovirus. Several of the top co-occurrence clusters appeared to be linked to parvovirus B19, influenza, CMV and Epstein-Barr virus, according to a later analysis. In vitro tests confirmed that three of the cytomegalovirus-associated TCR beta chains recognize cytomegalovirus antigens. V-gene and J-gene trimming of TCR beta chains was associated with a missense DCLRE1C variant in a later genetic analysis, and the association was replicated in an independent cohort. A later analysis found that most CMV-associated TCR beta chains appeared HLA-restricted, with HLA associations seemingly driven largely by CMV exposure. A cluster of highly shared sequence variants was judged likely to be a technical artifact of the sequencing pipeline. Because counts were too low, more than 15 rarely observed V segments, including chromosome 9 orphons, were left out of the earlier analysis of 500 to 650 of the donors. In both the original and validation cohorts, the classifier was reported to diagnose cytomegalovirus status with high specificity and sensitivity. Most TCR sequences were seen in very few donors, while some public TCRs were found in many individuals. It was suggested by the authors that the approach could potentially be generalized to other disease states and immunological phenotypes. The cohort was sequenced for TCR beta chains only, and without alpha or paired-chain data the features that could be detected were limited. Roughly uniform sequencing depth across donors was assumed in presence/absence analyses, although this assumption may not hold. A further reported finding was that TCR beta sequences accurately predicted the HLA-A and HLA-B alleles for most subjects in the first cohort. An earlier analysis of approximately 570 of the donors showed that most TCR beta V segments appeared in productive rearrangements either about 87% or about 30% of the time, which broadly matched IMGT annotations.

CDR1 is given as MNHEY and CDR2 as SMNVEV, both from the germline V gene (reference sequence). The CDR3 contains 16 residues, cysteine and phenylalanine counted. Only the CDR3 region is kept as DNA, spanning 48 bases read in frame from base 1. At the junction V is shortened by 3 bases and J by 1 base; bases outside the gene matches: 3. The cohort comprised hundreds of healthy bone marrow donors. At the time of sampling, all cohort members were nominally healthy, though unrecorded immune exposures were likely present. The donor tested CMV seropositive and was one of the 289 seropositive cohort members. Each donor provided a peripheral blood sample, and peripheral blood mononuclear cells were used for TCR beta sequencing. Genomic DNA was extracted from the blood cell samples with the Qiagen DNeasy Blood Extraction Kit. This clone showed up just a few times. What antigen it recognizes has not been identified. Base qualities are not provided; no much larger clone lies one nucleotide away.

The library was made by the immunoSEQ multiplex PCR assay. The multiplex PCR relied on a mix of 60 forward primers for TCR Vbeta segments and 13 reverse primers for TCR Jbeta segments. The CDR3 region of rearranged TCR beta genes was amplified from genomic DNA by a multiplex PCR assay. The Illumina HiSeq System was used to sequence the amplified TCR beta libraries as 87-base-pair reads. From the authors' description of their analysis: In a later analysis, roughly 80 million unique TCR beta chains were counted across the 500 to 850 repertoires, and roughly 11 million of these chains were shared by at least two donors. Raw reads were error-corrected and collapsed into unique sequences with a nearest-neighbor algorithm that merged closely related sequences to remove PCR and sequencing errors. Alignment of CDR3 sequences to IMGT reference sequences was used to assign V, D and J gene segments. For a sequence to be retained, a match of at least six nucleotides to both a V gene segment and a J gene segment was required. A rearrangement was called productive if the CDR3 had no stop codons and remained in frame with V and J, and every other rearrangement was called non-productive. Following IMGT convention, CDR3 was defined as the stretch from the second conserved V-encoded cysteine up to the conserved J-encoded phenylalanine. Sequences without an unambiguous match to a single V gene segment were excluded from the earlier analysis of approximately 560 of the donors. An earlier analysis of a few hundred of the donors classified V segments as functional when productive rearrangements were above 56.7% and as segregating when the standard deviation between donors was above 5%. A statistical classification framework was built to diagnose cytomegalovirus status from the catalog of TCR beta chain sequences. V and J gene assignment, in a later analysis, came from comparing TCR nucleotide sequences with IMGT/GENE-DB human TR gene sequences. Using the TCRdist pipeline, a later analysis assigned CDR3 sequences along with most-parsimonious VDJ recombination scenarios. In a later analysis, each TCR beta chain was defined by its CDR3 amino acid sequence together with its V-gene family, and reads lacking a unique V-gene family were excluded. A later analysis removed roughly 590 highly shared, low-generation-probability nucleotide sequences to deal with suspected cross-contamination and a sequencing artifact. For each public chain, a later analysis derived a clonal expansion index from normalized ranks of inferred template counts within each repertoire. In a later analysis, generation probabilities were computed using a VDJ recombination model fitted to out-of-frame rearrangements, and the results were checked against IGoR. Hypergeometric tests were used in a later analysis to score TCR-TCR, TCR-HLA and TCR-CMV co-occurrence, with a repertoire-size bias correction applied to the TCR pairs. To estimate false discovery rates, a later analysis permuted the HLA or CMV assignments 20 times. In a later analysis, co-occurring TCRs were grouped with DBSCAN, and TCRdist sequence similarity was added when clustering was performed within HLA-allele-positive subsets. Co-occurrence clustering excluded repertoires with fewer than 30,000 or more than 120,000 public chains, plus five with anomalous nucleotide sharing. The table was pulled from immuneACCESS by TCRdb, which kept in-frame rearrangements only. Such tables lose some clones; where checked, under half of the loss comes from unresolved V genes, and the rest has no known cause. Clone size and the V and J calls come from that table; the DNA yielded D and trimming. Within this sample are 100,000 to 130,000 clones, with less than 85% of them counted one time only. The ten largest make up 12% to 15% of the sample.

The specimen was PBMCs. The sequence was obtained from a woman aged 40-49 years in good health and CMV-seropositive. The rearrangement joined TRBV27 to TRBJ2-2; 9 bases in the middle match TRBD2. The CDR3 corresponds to CASSFSGGLNTGELFF. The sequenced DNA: TGTGCCAGCAGTTTCAGCGGGGGGCTGAACACCGGGGAGCTGTTTTTT.